This TCR beta chain was retrieved from a study of T cell responses to AZD1222 COVID-19 vaccine. Points from the study as a whole: The donors showed a predominance of white British ancestry and of females, with possible underestimation of clonal diversity.

Worth noting for this clone: Its matching antigen is unknown.

The V gene lost 0 bases and the J gene lost 4 bases, with 9 bases spanning the gap. CDR3 length: 15 amino acids. Germline CDR1 and CDR2: LNHNV and YYDKDF (reference sequence). Profiling relied on immunoSEQ multiplex PCR, and the TCRdb table lists in-frame clones only, not all of them. The table records about 130,000 clones, roughly 89% of them present only once. Sequencing was performed on peripheral blood, taken on day 0 of AZD1222 vaccination. The sequence was collected from an adult in good health. This chain joins TRBV15 and TRBJ1-4; maybe TRBD1 (6 bases). The CDR3 is CATSREGAYNEKLFF. CDR3 nucleotide sequence: TGTGCCACCAGCAGAGAGGGGGCCTATAATGAAAAACTGTTTTTT. The full variable domain, in which reference TRBV15 and TRBJ1-4 provide the parts outside the CDR3, is DAMVIQNPRYQVTQFGKPVTLSCSQTLNHNVMYWYQQKSSQAPKLLFHYYDKDFNNEADTPDNFQSRRPNTSFCFLDIRSPGLGDTAMYLCATSREGAYNEKLFFGSGTQLSVL.